Listed below are T cell receptor beta chains from one sample, sequenced in a study of cytomegalovirus exposure and HLA in healthy donors. Generated by immunoSEQ multiplex PCR, the TCRdb table keeps only in-frame clones and is missing some. The top ten clones hold over 4% of a sample with 150,000 to 200,000 clones, roughly 77% of them seen once. Sequencing used PBMCs. The source of these receptors is a male donor in good health and CMV-seronegative. CDR3s include the opening cysteine and the closing phenylalanine or tryptophan.

TRBV5-1 CASSPHGVAGGNEQYF
TRBV2 CASTQGVSGELFF
TRBV20-1 CSGGADTQYF
TRBV6-5 CASRRDRAGNQPQHF
TRBV7-9 CASSLGRDRGYEQYF
TRBV15 CATSGSGDSSSGNTIYF
TRBV6-4 CASSVRTSADEQFF
TRBV9 CASSVISRGLSAVWKQYF
TRBV28 CASRLGRVTGELFF
TRBV2 CASSAGQGNYGYTF
TRBV4-2 CASSLQSADTEAFF
TRBV5-6 CASSPLPGDSYEQYF
TRBV9 CASSSRGGGDYSPLHF
TRBV6-1 CASSFGRGADTQYF
TRBV7-7 CASSLQPGQQETQYF
TRBV4-2 CASSQVRQGGEGTEAFF
TRBV7-2 CASNPAGSLEQYF
TRBV7-7 CASSRREGSQETQYF
TRBV5-4 CASSPPTGRPYEQYF
TRBV6-1 CASSERRGDTQYF
TRBV4-3 CASSRGLAEDIQYF
TRBV29-1 CSVEAVRYNEQFF
TRBV6-6 CASIDRGANTGELFF
TRBV6-5 CASRPSGGGNQPQHF
TRBV9 CASSAVGGSKTQYF